One and the same sample provided the 27 T cell receptor beta chains below, sequenced in a study of blood T cell repertoires in COVID-19. Sequencing used immunoSEQ multiplex PCR; TCRdb keeps in-frame clones, though not all of them. The sample shows 250,000 or so clones, 86% of them seen only once. Sequencing input: peripheral blood. Receptors originate from a woman in her thirties with active or convalescent COVID-19.

The rearrangement uses TRBV7-9 and TRBJ1-1; weak D call: TRBD1 (5 bases). Trimming took 5 bases from V and 6 from J, leaving 19 bases between them. The length of the CDR3 is 15 residues. CDR1 and CDR2 (germline): SEHNR, FQNEAQ (reference sequence). The CDR3 coding sequence is TGTGCCAGCAGCGCCCTATGGGCTGACAGCGCTGAAGCTTTCTTT. This codes for CASSALWADSAEAFF.

The V and J genes are TRBV5-6 and TRBJ2-7; weak D call: TRBD2 (5 bases). The CDR3 totals 16 residues. The germline V and J ends were trimmed by 4 bases and 2 bases, with 19 bases remaining between them. The germline gives CDR1 SGHDT, CDR2 YYEEEE. Here the CDR3 reads CASSLTRIGVPYEQYF. DNA of the CDR3: TGTGCCAGCAGCCTTACTAGGATTGGGGTTCCCTACGAGCAGTACTTC.

This clone was seen more than once but under ten times. V gene TRBV24-1 combines with J gene TRBJ2-7; D is ambiguous. V gave up 12 bases and J gave up 3 bases, with 8 bases separating them. The CDR3 consists of 10 residues. Germline CDR1 reads KGHDR; CDR2 reads SFDVKD. The chain's CDR3 is CALDIYEQYF. In DNA form, the CDR3 reads TGTGCCCTCGACATCTACGAGCAGTACTTC.

This clone has a handful of counts. J is TRBJ2-7 and V is TRBV14, with TRBD1 matching over 8 bases. This CDR3 is built from 15 residues. Germline CDR1 SGHDN, CDR2 FVKESK. Trimming took 0 bases from V and 5 from J; bases not matched to a gene: 6. The CDR3 sequence: CASSQERTGFDEQYF. The CDR3 DNA sequence: TGTGCCAGCAGCCAAGAGCGGACAGGGTTCGACGAGCAGTACTTC.

This chain links TRBV11-2 with TRBJ2-3; D gene unclear. The ends were cut back, 0 bases at V and 6 bases at J, with 4 bases in the middle. This CDR3 spans 12 amino acids. Germline CDR1 SGHAT, CDR2 FQNNGV. CDR3 amino acids: CASSLDEDTQYF. The CDR3, as DNA: TGTGCCAGCAGCTTAGATGAGGATACGCAGTATTTT.

The gene calls are TRBV20-1 and TRBJ2-3, with a possible D match to TRBD2 (5 bases). Germline V lookup: CDR1 DFQATT, CDR2 SNEGSKA (reference sequence). Trimming shortened V by 3 bases and J by 1 base, and 11 bases separated the two germline ends. The CDR3 loop spans 14 amino acids. Here the CDR3 DNA reads TGCAGTGCTAGTGACCGCGGGCGCACAGATACGCAGTATTTT. This translates into CSASDRGRTDTQYF.

The rearrangement joins TRBV7-2 to TRBJ1-3; D unresolved. Deletions cut 2 bases from V and 4 bases from J, with 12 bases between. CDR1 and CDR2 (germline): SGHTA, FQGNSA. The CDR3 runs to 15 residues. CDR3 nucleotides: TGTGCCAGCAGCTTACGGGGAACGGGCGGAAACACCATATATTTT. Protein product: CASSLRGTGGNTIYF.

V gene TRBV9 combines with J gene TRBJ1-2; D perhaps matches TRBD1 (5 bases). Germline V lookup: CDR1 SGDLS, CDR2 YYNGEE. The V end was cut by 3 bases, the J end by 2 bases, with 23 bases between. CDR3 length equals 18 residues. CDR3 sequence: CASSEAVTGGPANYGYTF. The CDR3 DNA sequence: TGTGCCAGCAGCGAAGCCGTTACGGGGGGTCCGGCCAACTATGGCTACACCTTC.

The chain has TRBV20-1 and TRBJ1-3; no definite D call. V lost 3 bases to trimming and J lost 4 bases, with 7 bases between them. This CDR3 is built from 12 residues. Germline V CDR1 and CDR2: DFQATT, SNEGSKA (reference sequence). The CDR3 bases are TGCAGTGCTAGTATGGGCGGAAACACCATATATTTT. The encoded protein is CSASMGGNTIYF.

This clone has only one observation. The chain uses TRBV4-2 and TRBJ2-4; 10 bases map to TRBD2. Germline V gene sequence: CDR1 LGHNA, CDR2 YNFKEQ. CDR3 length: 19 amino acids. The ends lost 3 bases at V and 1 base at J; junction bases unmatched: 12. CDR3 sequence: CASSHAVSGGAWAKNIQYF. The DNA for the CDR3 is TGTGCCAGCAGCCACGCCGTCAGCGGGGGGGCTTGGGCCAAAAACATTCAGTACTTC.

This chain joins TRBV9 and TRBJ2-6; D is undetermined. Per the germline V gene, CDR1 is SGDLS and CDR2 is YYNGEE. The germline V and J ends were trimmed by 2 bases and 4 bases, with 4 bases remaining between them. The CDR3 sequence is 13 residues long. The CDR3 region is CASSVSGANVLTF. Here the CDR3 DNA reads TGTGCCAGCAGCGTCTCCGGGGCCAACGTCCTGACTTTC.

The chain uses TRBV7-9 and TRBJ1-1; D possibly corresponds to TRBD1 (5 bases). V gave up 7 bases and J gave up 1 base, with 13 bases separating them. The CDR3 runs 14 residues. Per the germline V gene, CDR1 is SEHNR and CDR2 is FQNEAQ (reference sequence). The CDR3 DNA follows: TGTGCCAGCACCCACCCAACAGGGAACACTGAAGCTTTCTTT. This gives the protein CASTHPTGNTEAFF.

Notes on this clone: Other nucleotide sequences from this sample produce the same CDR3. V gene TRBV7-8 combines with J gene TRBJ2-7, with D tentatively TRBD2 (6 bases). V lost 4 bases and J 2 bases, leaving 18 bases between the germline ends. CDR3 size: 16 residues. Per the germline V gene, CDR1 is SGHVS and CDR2 is FQNEAQ. The CDR3 reads CASSSSRGDGPYEQYF. CDR3 nucleotide sequence: TGTGCCAGCAGCTCGTCCCGCGGGGATGGGCCCTACGAGCAGTACTTC.

The V call is TRBV20-1, the J call TRBJ1-2; D may be TRBD1 (6 bases). Germline V gene sequence: CDR1 DFQATT, CDR2 SNEGSKA (reference sequence). V was shortened by 4 bases and J by 3 bases, with 18 bases between the two germline ends. This CDR3 is built from 15 residues. This CDR3 is CSATDFNRVDYGYTF. CDR3 DNA: TGCAGTGCTACTGATTTCAACAGGGTCGACTATGGCTACACCTTC.

As DNA, the CDR3 is TGTGCCAGCACAGTGGGGACTAGCGGGTCCTACGAGCAGTACTTC. Encoded protein: CASTVGTSGSYEQYF. The chain combines TRBV6-5 with TRBJ2-7; 12 positions match TRBD2. J lost 1 base, V lost 7 bases, and 5 bases had no gene match. The CDR3 has 15 residues. In germline, CDR1 is MNHEY, CDR2 SVGAGI.

This sequence joins TRBV9 and TRBJ1-4; D is possibly TRBD1 (6 bases). Germline CDR1 SGDLS, CDR2 YYNGEE. There are 14 residues in the CDR3. The V gene lost 6 bases and the J gene lost 8 bases, with 17 bases spanning the gap. The CDR3 DNA reads as TGTGCCAGCACCCTCCCGGGGGGCCGAGAAAAACTGTTTTTT. Amino acids: CASTLPGGREKLFF.

J is TRBJ2-7 and V is TRBV27; TRBD1 is a possible D gene (6 bases). Germline V lookup: CDR1 MNHEY, CDR2 SMNVEV (reference sequence). Trimming removed 6 bases from V and 4 bases from J, with 13 bases in between. The length of the CDR3 is 13 residues. CDR3 sequence reads: CASRPWTAYEQYF. The DNA of the CDR3 is TGTGCCAGCAGACCTTGGACAGCATACGAGCAGTACTTC.

In this sample, this clone turned up once. The genes are TRBV7-6 and TRBJ1-1; D call uncertain. Trimming left V 4 bases short and J 5 bases short, with 17 bases between. The CDR3 runs to 15 residues. Per the germline V gene, CDR1 is SGHVS and CDR2 is FNYEAQ. The CDR3 spells CASSSKLNVRTEAFF. Here the CDR3 DNA reads TGTGCCAGCAGCTCGAAGCTTAATGTGAGGACTGAAGCTTTCTTT.

This clone came up once. The CDR3 sequence is CASSPDRPSTDTQYF. The CDR3 DNA sequence: TGTGCCAGCAGTCCGGACAGGCCCAGCACAGATACGCAGTATTTT. V and J are TRBV28 and TRBJ2-3; 7 bases match TRBD1. The V gene end was trimmed by 5 bases and the J gene end by 0 bases; junction bases not matched to a gene: 5. Germline loops: CDR1 MDHEN, CDR2 SYDVKM. The CDR3 totals 15 residues. The variable domain in full, with the rest retrieved from reference TRBV28 and TRBJ2-3, is DVKVTQSSRYLVKRTGEKVFLECVQDMDHENMFWYRQDPGLGLRLIYFSYDVKMKEKGDIPEGYSVSREKKERFSLILESASTNQTSMYLCASSPDRPSTDTQYFGPGTRLTVL.

CDR3 nucleotides: TGTGCCAGCAGCCCCCCCGGCGGGGGGGCAGGAGAGACCCAGTACTTC. Residues: CASSPPGGGAGETQYF. V usage is TRBV6-6 and J usage is TRBJ2-5; 9 nucleotides match TRBD2. V lost 6 bases and J lost 4; bases outside the gene matches: 12. The germline V gene encodes CDR1 MNHNY and CDR2 SVGAGI (reference sequence). This CDR3 spans 16 amino acids.

This chain connects TRBV28 to TRBJ2-4; D might be TRBD2 (7 bases). V dropped 10 bases and J dropped 1 base, with 14 bases sitting between them. Germline V gene lookup returns CDR1 MDHEN and CDR2 SYDVKM. CDR3 length: 14 amino acids. CDR3 region: CAIRGAGAKNIQYF. CDR3 nucleotides: TGTGCCATTCGGGGGGCCGGGGCCAAAAACATTCAGTACTTC.

The genes are TRBV10-3 and TRBJ1-1; D gene uncertain. Germline CDR1 reads ENHRY; CDR2 reads SYGVKD. Trimming left V 0 bases short and J 1 base short, with 15 bases between. This CDR3 comprises 17 residues. The DNA for the CDR3 is TGTGCCATCAGTGAGTCGAAGATGTTGGGCAGGAACACTGAAGCTTTCTTT. Translated: CAISESKMLGRNTEAFF.

This sequence joins TRBV2 and TRBJ2-3; D perhaps matches TRBD1 (6 bases). The V gene lost 5 bases and the J gene lost 4 bases, with 16 bases spanning the gap. CDR1 SNHLY and CDR2 FYNNEI come from the germline V gene. This CDR3 contains 15 residues. Here the CDR3 reads CASSLQGMSPDTQYF. DNA of the CDR3: TGTGCCAGCAGTTTACAGGGTATGAGCCCAGATACGCAGTATTTT.

This chain uses TRBV7-2 with TRBJ2-7; D gene unclear. V was shortened by 3 bases and J by 8 bases, with 23 bases between the two germline ends. The germline CDR1 and CDR2 sequences are SGHTA and FQGNSA. This CDR3 contains 16 residues. The CDR3 DNA reads TGTGCCAGCAGCTTGGGTTTAGCCACTACCCTTGAGAAGCAGTACTTC. The encoded protein is CASSLGLATTLEKQYF.

The chain combines TRBV27 with TRBJ1-5; tentative D call: TRBD1 (6 bases). The ends were cut back, 5 bases at V and 10 bases at J, with 21 bases in the middle. The CDR3 is 15 residues long. Germline CDR1 is MNHEY and CDR2 is SMNVEV (reference sequence). The CDR3 DNA is TGTGCCAGCAGTATCTCCGTGGGGGGGCTAAACCCCCAGCATTTT. Protein: CASSISVGGLNPQHF.

The chain is built from TRBV6-5 and TRBJ2-1, with D unclear. The V end was cut by 2 bases, the J end by 4 bases, with 6 bases between. CDR3 size: 13 residues. Germline CDR1 MNHEY, CDR2 SVGAGI. The CDR3 DNA reads as TGTGCCAGCAGTTACGGCAGATACAATGAGCAGTTCTTC. Residues: CASSYGRYNEQFF.

CDR3 amino acids: CASSLRAVSYEQYF. CDR3 coding DNA: TGTGCCAGCAGTTTGAGGGCGGTCTCCTACGAGCAGTACTTC. This chain uses TRBV28 with TRBJ2-7, with a possible D match to TRBD2 (5 bases). Germline CDR1 is MDHEN and CDR2 is SYDVKM. The CDR3 covers 14 residues. Between the trimmed V and J ends, which lost 3 bases and 0 bases, there was a span of 9 bases.